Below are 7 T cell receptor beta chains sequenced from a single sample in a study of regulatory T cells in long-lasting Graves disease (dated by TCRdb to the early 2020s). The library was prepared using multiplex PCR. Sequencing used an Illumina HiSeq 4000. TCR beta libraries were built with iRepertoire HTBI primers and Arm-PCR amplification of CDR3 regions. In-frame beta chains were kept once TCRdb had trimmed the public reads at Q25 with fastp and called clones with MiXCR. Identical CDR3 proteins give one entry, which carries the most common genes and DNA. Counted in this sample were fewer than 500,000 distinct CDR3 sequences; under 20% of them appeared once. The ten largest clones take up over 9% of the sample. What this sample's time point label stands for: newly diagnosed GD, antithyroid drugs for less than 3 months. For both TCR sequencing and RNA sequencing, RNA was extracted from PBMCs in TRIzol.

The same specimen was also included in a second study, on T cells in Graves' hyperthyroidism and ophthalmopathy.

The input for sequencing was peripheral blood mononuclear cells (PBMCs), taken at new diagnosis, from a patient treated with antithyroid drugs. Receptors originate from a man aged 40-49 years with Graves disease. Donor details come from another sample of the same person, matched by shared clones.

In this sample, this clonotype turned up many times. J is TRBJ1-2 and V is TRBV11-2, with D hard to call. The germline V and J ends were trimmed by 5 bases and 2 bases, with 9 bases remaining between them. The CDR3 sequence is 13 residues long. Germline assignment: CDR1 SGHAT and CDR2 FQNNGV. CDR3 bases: TGTGCCAGCAGCCCAAGTCGAAACTATGGCTACACCTTC. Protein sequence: CASSPSRNYGYTF.

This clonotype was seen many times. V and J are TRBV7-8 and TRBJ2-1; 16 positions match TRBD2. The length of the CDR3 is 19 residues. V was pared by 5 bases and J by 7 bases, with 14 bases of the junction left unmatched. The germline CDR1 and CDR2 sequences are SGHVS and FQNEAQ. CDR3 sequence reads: CASSKEGLAGGLSRNEQFF. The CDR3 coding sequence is TGTGCCAGCAGCAAAGAGGGACTAGCGGGAGGGCTGTCGAGAAATGAGCAGTTCTTC.

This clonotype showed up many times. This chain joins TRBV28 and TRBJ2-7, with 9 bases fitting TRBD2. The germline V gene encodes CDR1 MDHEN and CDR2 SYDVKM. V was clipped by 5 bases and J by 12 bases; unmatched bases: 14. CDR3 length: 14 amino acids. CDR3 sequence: CASSTQREARRGYF. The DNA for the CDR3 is TGTGCCAGCAGTACACAGCGGGAGGCCCGACGTGGGTACTTC.

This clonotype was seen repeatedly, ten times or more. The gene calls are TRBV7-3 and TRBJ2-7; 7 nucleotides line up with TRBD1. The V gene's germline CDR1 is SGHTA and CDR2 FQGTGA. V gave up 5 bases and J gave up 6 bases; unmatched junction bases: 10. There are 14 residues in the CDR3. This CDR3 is CASSPTGTGAEQYF. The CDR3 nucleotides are TGTGCCAGCAGCCCGACAGGGACCGGCGCCGAGCAGTACTTC.

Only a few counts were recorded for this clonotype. CDR3 DNA: TGTGCCAGCAGCTTAGTAGCGCGGCAGGTAATCACTGAAGCTTTCTTT. Translated: CASSLVARQVITEAFF. The chain is built from TRBV7-2 and TRBJ1-1; no reliable D call. Germline values: CDR1 SGHTA, CDR2 FQGNSA. The CDR3 runs 16 residues. V shed 1 base and J shed 4 bases, with 16 bases lying between them.

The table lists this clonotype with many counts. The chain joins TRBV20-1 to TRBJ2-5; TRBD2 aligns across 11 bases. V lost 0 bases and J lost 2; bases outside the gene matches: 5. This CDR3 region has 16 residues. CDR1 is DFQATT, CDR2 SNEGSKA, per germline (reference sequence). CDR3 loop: CSARDLTSGRQETQYF. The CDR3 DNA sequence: TGCAGTGCTAGAGATCTTACTAGCGGGAGACAAGAGACCCAGTACTTC.

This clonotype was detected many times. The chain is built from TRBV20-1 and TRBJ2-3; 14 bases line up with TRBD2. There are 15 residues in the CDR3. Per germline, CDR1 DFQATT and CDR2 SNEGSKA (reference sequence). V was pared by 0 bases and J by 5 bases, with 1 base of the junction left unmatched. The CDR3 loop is CSARDGTSGRDTQYF. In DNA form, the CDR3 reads TGCAGTGCTAGAGATGGGACTAGCGGGAGAGATACGCAGTATTTT.